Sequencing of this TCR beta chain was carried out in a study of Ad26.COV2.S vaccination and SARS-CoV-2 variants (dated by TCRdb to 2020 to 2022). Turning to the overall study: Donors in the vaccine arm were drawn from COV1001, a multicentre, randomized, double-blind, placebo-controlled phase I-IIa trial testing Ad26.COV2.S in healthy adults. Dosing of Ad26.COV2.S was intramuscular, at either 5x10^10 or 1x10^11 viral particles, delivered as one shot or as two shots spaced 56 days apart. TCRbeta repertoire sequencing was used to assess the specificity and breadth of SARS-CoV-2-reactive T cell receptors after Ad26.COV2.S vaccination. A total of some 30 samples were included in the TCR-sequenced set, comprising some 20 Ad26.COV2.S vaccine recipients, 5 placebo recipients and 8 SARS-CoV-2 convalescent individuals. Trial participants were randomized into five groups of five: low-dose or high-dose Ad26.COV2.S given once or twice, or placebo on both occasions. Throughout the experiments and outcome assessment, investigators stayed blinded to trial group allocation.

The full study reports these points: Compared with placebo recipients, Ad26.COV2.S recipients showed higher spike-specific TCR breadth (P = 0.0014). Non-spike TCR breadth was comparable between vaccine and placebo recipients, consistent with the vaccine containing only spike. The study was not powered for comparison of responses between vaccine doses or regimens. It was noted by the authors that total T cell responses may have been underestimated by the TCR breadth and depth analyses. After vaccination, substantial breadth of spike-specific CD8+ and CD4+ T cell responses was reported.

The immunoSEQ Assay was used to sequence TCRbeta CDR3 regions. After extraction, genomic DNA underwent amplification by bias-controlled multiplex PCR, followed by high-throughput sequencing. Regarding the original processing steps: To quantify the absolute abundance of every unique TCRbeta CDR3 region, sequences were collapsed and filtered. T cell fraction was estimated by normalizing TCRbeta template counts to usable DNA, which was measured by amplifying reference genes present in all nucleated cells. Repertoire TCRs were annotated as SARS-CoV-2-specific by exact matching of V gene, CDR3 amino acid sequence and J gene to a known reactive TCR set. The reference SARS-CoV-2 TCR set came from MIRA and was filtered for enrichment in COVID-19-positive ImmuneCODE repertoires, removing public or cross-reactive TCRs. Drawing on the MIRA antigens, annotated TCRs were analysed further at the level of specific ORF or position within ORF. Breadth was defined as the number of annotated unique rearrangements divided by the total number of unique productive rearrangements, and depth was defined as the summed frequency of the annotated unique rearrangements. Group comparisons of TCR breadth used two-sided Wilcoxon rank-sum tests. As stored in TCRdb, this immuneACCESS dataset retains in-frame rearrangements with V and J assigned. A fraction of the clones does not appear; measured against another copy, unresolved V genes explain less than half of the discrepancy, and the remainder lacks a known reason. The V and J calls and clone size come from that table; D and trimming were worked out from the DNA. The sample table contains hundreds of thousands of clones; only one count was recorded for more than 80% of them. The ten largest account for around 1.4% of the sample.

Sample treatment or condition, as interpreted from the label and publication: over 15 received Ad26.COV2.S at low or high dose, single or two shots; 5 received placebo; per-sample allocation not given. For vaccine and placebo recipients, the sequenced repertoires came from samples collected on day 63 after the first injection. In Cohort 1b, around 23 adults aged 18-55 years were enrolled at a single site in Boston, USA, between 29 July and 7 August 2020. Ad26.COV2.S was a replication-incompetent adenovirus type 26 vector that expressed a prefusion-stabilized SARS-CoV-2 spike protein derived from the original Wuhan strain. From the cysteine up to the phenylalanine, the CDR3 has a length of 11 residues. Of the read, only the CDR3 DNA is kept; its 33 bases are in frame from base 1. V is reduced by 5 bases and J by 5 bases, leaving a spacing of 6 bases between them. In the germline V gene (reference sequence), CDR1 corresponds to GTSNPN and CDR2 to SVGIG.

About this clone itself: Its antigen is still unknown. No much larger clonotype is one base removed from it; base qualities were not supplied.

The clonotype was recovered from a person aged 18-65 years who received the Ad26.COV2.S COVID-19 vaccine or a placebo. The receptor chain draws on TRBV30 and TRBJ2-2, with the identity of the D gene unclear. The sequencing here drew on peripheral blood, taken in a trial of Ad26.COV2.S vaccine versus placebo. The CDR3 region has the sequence CAWAPTGELFF. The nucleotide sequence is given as TGTGCCTGGGCGCCTACCGGGGAGCTGTTTTTT.